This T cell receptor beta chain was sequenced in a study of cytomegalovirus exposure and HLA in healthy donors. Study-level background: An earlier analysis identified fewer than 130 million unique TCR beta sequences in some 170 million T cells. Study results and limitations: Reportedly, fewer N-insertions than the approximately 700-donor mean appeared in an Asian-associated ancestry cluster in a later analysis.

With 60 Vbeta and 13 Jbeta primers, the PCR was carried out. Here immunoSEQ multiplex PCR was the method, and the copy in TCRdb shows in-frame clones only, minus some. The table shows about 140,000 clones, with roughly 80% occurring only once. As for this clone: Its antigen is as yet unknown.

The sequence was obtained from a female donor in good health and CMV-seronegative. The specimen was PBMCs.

Here the CDR3 DNA reads TGTGCCAGTAGTCCCACGGGGGGGCCCTCCTACGAGCAGTACTTC. Translation gives CASSPTGGPSYEQYF. V gene TRBV19 combines with J gene TRBJ2-7; 8 bases are a match to TRBD2. Trimming removed 5 bases from V and 0 bases from J; junction bases left unmatched: 6. The germline CDR1 and CDR2 sequences are LNHDA and SQIVND (reference sequence). The CDR3 runs to 15 residues. Together with reference TRBV19 and TRBJ2-7, the CDR3 gives the full variable domain: DGGITQSPKYLFRKEGQNVTLSCEQNLNHDAMYWYRQDPGQGLRLIYYSQIVNDFQKGDIAEGYSVSREKKESFPLTVTSAQKNPTAFYLCASSPTGGPSYEQYFGPGTRLTVT.